The clone carrying this TCR beta chain was detected a few times. Its antigen is unknown. This sample was taken from a study of shared clonotypes between healthy human individuals. Study-level findings and limits: Generally, naive subsets (rather than memory subsets) showed larger estimated richness. Around 5% was the fraction of naive CD4 clonotypes found shared across four donors.

In the study's own analysis: Because ImmunoSEQ provided only junction sequences with no quality scores, the filtering differed. Sequencing was performed with immunoSEQ multiplex PCR; in TCRdb, only in-frame clones are kept and a portion is missing. V and J calls and clone size are copied from that table; D and trimming were computed from the DNA. The sample holds 2 million to 3 million clones, roughly 93% seen once. V was clipped by 0 bases and J by 0 bases, with 9 bases between them. The CDR3 contains 15 residues. The germline V gene encodes CDR1 SGHRS and CDR2 YFSETQ. This chain uses TRBV5-1 with TRBJ1-1; D gene ambiguous. The receptor was isolated from a man in his late teens or twenties in good health. Some clones in this sample may be carry-over from other donors' samples. The source material was naive CD4+ T cells from PBMCs. Subset in this sample: CD45RA+ positively selected. Written as DNA, the CDR3 is TGCGCCAGCAGCTTGGGGGTTGCCATGAACACTGAAGCTTTCTTT. Its translation: CASSLGVAMNTEAFF.